One sample yielded the 16 T cell receptor beta chains listed below, sequenced in a study of blood T cell repertoires in COVID-19. The table came from immunoSEQ multiplex PCR; TCRdb's copy has only in-frame clones and leaves some out. The table shows about 180,000 clones, with 65% to 90% occurring only once. Sequenced: peripheral blood. These receptor sequences come from a man in his fifties with active or convalescent COVID-19.

A few counts support this clone. This chain links TRBV5-4 with TRBJ2-7; 9 positions match TRBD2. The CDR3 loop spans 14 amino acids. The V and J ends lost 0 bases and 7 bases, in that order; junction bases with no gene match: 5. Germline V lookup: CDR1 SGHNT, CDR2 YYREEE (reference sequence). Here the CDR3 DNA reads TGTGCCAGCAGCTTGGGCGGGAGGGCTGAGGAGCAGTACTTC. Protein: CASSLGGRAEEQYF.

In this sample, this clone turned up a few times. The CDR3 bases are TGCAGTGCTAGTTTCCCCGCGGGCCCCTCCTACAATGAGCAGTTCTTC. It is translated as CSASFPAGPSYNEQFF. The V call is TRBV20-1, the J call TRBJ2-1; tentative D call: TRBD2 (5 bases). Germline-derived CDR1 and CDR2 are DFQATT and SNEGSKA (reference sequence). V dropped 3 bases and J dropped 0 bases, with 15 bases sitting between them. The CDR3 consists of 16 residues.

This rearrangement joins TRBV30 to TRBJ2-2; 16 positions match TRBD2. Germline values: CDR1 GTSNPN, CDR2 SVGIG (reference sequence). Trimming took 1 base from V and 7 from J; bases not matched to a gene: 15. This CDR3 has 20 residues. The CDR3 DNA follows: TGTGCCTGGAGTGCTTATCCGGGACTAGCGGGGGGGCTACGATTCGGGGAGCTGTTTTTT. Protein sequence: CAWSAYPGLAGGLRFGELFF.

V is TRBV30 and J is TRBJ1-3; perhaps TRBD1 as D (5 bases). Germline V gene data show CDR1 as GTSNPN and CDR2 as SVGIG (reference sequence). V dropped 7 bases and J dropped 1 base, with 8 bases sitting between them. The CDR3 is 12 residues long. The CDR3 DNA follows: TGTGCCTTGCAGGGTTCTGGAAACACCATATATTTT. Translated: CALQGSGNTIYF.

Note on this clone: Other DNA sequences in this sample translate to the same CDR3. The chain combines TRBV7-2 with TRBJ2-7; 9 bases line up with TRBD1. The CDR3 totals 13 residues. The J segment lost 2 bases and the V segment lost 6 bases, leaving 2 bases of the junction unmatched. CDR1 and CDR2 (germline): SGHTA, FQGNSA. The CDR3 here is CASRGTGTYEQYF. Here the CDR3 DNA reads TGTGCCAGCAGGGGGACAGGGACCTACGAGCAGTACTTC.

This clone was picked up one time. The CDR3 reads CASSLGVDEQFF. For the CDR3, the DNA is TGCGCCAGCAGCTTGGGAGTCGATGAGCAGTTCTTC. The chain uses TRBV5-1 and TRBJ2-1; no clear D gene. Trimming pared 0 bases from V and 8 bases from J, leaving 6 bases between. The CDR3 sequence is 12 residues long. Looked up from germline, CDR1 is SGHRS and CDR2 is YFSETQ.

The V and J genes are TRBV7-9 and TRBJ2-1, with TRBD1 matching over 9 bases. This CDR3 spans 17 amino acids. CDR1 and CDR2 (germline): SEHNR, FQNEAQ (reference sequence). V shed 5 bases, J shed 2 bases, and the junction held 10 bases outside the gene matches. This CDR3 is CASSTNRGRLPYNEQFF. In DNA form, the CDR3 reads TGTGCCAGCAGCACAAACAGGGGGCGACTCCCCTACAATGAGCAGTTCTTC.

The chain links TRBV12-3 or TRBV12-4 to TRBJ1-6; D is ambiguous. CDR3 length equals 12 residues. V was cut by 3 bases and J by 5 bases, with 2 bases left in between. The CDR3 reads CASSFNNSPLHF. CDR3 nucleotide sequence: TGTGCCAGCAGTTTTAATAATTCACCCCTCCACTTT.

The J gene is TRBJ1-2, the V gene TRBV7-2; TRBD1 is a possible D gene (6 bases). Germline assignment: CDR1 SGHTA and CDR2 FQGNSA. This CDR3 spans 14 amino acids. Trimming cost V 5 bases and J 8 bases, with 18 bases left between them. CDR3: CASSPQGGEGGYTF. CDR3 sequence (DNA): TGTGCCAGCAGCCCCCAAGGGGGGGAAGGGGGCTACACCTTC.

The V gene is TRBV6-5, the J gene TRBJ2-7; maybe TRBD1 (6 bases). The germline gives CDR1 MNHEY, CDR2 SVGAGI. This CDR3 is built from 12 residues. The germline V and J ends were trimmed by 5 bases and 7 bases, with 12 bases remaining between them. The DNA for the CDR3 is TGTGCCAGCAGTCCACAGGGATGGGAGCAGTACTTC. Its protein is CASSPQGWEQYF.

This clone was picked up a small number of times. The chain employs TRBV29-1 and TRBJ1-1; TRBD1 aligns across 7 bases. V trimming: 6 bases; J trimming: 1 base; junction bases outside the gene matches: 8. This CDR3 region has 14 residues. Germline lookup yields CDR1 SQVTM and CDR2 ANQGSEA. The CDR3 coding sequence is TGCAGCGTGACCCGAGGGGGCTCGAACACTGAAGCTTTCTTT. This sequence encodes CSVTRGGSNTEAFF.

This clone turned up a few times. The V and J genes are TRBV11-3 and TRBJ2-5; tentatively, D is TRBD2 (6 bases). The CDR3 length is 14 residues. CDR1 is SGHNT and CDR2 is YENEEA in the germline V gene. V gave up 4 bases and J gave up 4 bases, with 13 bases separating them. CDR3 in DNA: TGTGCCAGCAGCTCCGGTTTGGGGGGAGAGACCCAGTACTTC. Protein: CASSSGLGGETQYF.

The rearrangement links TRBV6-5 to TRBJ2-1, with TRBD1 identical over 9 bases. The CDR3 has 15 residues. V gave up 7 bases and J gave up 4 bases; unmatched junction bases: 8. Germline loops: CDR1 MNHEY, CDR2 SVGAGI. In DNA, the CDR3 is TGTGCCAGCAAAAAATTGGACAGGGGTTACAATGAGCAGTTCTTC. It translates to CASKKLDRGYNEQFF.

The genes are TRBV19 and TRBJ2-1, with 7 positions matching TRBD1. V shed 8 bases, J shed 2 bases, and the junction held 3 bases outside the gene matches. The CDR3 sequence is 13 residues long. Looked up from germline, CDR1 is LNHDA and CDR2 is SQIVND (reference sequence). The CDR3 loop reads CASRRGTYNEQFF. DNA for the CDR3: TGTGCCAGTCGCAGGGGGACCTACAATGAGCAGTTCTTC.

V is TRBV6-5 and J is TRBJ2-5; TRBD2 aligns across 7 bases. The germline V gene has CDR1 MNHEY and CDR2 SVGAGI. The CDR3 runs 13 residues. With V trimmed by 4 bases and J by 3 bases, 2 bases remained unmatched. The CDR3 DNA sequence: TGTGCCAGCAGTTTCGCGGGAGAAGAGACCCAGTACTTC. As protein: CASSFAGEETQYF.

The V gene is TRBV5-1, the J gene TRBJ1-1; 10 bases agree with TRBD1. The CDR3 consists of 15 residues. Germline V lookup: CDR1 SGHRS, CDR2 YFSETQ. With V trimmed by 0 bases and J by 2 bases, 1 base remained unmatched. CDR3: CASSLGTGGNTEAFF. The CDR3 nucleotides read TGCGCCAGCAGCTTGGGGACAGGGGGAAACACTGAAGCTTTCTTT.